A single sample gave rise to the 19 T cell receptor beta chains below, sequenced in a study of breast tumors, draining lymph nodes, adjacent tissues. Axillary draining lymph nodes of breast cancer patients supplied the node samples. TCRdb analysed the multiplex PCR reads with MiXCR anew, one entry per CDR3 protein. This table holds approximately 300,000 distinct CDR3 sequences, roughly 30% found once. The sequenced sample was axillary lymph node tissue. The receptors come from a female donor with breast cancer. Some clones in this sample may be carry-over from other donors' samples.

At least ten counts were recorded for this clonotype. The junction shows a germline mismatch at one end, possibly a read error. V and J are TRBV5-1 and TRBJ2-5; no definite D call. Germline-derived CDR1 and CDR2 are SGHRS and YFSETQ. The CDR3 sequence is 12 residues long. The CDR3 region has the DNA TGTGCCAGCAGCTTAGGGCAAGAGACCCAGTACTTC. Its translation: CASSLGQETQYF.

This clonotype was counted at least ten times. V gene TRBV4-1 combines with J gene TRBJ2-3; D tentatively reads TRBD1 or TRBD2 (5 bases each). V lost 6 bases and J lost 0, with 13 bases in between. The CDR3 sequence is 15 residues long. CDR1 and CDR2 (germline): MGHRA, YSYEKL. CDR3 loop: CASSRGTESTDTQYF. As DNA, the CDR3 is TGCGCCAGCAGTCGAGGGACGGAGAGCACAGATACGCAGTATTTT.

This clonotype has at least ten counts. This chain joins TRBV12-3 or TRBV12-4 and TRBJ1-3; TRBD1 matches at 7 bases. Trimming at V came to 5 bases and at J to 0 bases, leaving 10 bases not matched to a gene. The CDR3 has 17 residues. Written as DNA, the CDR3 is TGTGCCAGCAGTCTTACAGGGGTCGGTCCCTCTGGAAACACCATATATTTT. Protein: CASSLTGVGPSGNTIYF.

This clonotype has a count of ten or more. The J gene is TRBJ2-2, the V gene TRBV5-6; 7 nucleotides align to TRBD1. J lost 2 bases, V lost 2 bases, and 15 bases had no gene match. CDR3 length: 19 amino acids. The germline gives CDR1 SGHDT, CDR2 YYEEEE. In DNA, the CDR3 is TGTGCCAGCAGCTTCGTTGTTGCGAGGAGACAGGGAAACACCGGGGAGCTGTTTTTT. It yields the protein CASSFVVARRQGNTGELFF.

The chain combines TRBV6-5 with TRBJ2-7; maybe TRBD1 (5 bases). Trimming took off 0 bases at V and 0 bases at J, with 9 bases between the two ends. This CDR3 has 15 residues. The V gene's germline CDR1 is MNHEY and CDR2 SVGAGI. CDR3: CASSYSRQHSYEQYF. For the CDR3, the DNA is TGTGCCAGCAGTTACTCGAGACAGCACTCCTACGAGCAGTACTTC.

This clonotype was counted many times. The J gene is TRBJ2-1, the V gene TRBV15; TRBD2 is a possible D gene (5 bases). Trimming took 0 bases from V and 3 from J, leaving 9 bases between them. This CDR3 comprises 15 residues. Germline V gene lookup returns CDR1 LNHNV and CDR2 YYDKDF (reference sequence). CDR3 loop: CATSRDSGSYNEQFF. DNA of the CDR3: TGTGCCACCAGCAGAGATTCGGGGAGCTACAATGAGCAGTTCTTC. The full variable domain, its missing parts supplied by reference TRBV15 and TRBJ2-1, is DAMVIQNPRYQVTQFGKPVTLSCSQTLNHNVMYWYQQKSSQAPKLLFHYYDKDFNNEADTPDNFQSRRPNTSFCFLDIRSPGLGDTAMYLCATSRDSGSYNEQFFGPGTRLTVL.

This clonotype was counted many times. CDR3 residues: CASSLGGNPDTQYF. CDR3 sequence (DNA): TGTGCCAGCAGCTTAGGAGGTAATCCAGATACGCAGTATTTT. The V call is TRBV7-3, the J call TRBJ2-3, with D tentatively TRBD2 (5 bases). V gave up 2 bases and J gave up 4 bases, with 10 bases separating them. Germline V lookup: CDR1 SGHTA, CDR2 FQGTGA. This CDR3 contains 14 residues.

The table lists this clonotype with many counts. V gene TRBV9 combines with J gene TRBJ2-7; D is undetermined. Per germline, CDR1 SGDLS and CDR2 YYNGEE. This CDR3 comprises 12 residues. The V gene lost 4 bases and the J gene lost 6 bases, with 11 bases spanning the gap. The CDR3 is CASSPSKGEQYF. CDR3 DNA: TGTGCCAGCAGCCCCTCGAAGGGCGAGCAGTACTTC.

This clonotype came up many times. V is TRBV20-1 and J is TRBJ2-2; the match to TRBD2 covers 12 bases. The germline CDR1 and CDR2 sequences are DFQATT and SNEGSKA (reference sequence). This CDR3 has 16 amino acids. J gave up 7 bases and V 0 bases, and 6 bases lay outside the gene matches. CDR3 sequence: CSARDRLAGVFGELFF. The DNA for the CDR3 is TGCAGTGCTAGAGACAGACTAGCGGGAGTATTCGGGGAGCTGTTTTTT.

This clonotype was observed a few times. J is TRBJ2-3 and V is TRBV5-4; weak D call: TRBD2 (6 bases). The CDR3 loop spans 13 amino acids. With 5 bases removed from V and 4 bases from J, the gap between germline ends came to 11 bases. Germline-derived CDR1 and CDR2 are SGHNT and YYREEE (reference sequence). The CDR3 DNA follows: TGTGCCAGCAGATCGGGAGAATCAGATACGCAGTATTTT. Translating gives CASRSGESDTQYF.

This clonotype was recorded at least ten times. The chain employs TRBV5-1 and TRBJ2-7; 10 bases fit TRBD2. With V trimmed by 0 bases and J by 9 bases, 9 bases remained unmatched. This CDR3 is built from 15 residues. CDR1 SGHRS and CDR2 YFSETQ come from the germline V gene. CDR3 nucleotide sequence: TGCGCCAGCAGCTTGGAAGGACTAGCGGAGTCCAGGCAGTACTTC. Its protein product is CASSLEGLAESRQYF.

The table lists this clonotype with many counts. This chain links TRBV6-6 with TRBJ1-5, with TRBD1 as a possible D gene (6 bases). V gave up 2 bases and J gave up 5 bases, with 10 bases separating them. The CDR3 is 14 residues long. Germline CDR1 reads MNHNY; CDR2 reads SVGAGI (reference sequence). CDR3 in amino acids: CASSYEQGYQPQHF. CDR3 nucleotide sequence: TGTGCCAGCAGTTACGAACAGGGCTATCAGCCCCAGCATTTT.

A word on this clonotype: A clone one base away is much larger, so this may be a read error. CDR3 protein: CASSIDSERASYEQYF. The CDR3 DNA is TGTGCCAGTAGTATCGATAGCGAGAGGGCTTCCTACGAGCAGTACTTC. V gene TRBV19 combines with J gene TRBJ2-7; D possibly corresponds to TRBD2 (5 bases). Trimming removed 3 bases from V and 1 base from J, with 16 bases in between. This CDR3 comprises 16 residues. CDR1 is LNHDA and CDR2 is SQIVND in the germline V gene (reference sequence).

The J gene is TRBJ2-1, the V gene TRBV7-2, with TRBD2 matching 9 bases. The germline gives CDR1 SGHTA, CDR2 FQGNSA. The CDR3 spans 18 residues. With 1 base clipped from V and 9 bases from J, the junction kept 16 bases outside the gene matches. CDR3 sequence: CASSLVGTGGSGRGEQFF. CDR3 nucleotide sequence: TGTGCCAGCAGCTTAGTTGGGACGGGAGGTAGCGGGAGAGGTGAGCAGTTCTTC.

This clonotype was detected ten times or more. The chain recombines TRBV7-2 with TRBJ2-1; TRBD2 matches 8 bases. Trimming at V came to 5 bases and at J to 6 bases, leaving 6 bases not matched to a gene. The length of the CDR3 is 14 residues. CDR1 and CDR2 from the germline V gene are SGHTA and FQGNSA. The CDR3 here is CASSLRGGRNEQFF. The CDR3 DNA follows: TGTGCCAGCAGCCTTCGGGGGGGACGCAATGAGCAGTTCTTC.

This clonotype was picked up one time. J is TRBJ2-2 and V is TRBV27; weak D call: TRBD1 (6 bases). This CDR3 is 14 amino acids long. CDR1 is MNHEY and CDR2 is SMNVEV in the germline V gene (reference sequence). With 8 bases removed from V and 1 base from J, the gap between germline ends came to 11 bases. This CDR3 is CASERGRNTGELFF. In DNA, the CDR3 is TGTGCCAGCGAAAGGGGGAGGAACACCGGGGAGCTGTTTTTT.

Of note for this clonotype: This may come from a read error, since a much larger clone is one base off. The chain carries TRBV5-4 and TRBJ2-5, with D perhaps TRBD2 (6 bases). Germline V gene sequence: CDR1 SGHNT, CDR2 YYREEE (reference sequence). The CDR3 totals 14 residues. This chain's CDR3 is CACSPPTRQETQYF. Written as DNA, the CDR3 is TGTGCCTGCAGCCCCCCGACTAGACAAGAGACCCAGTACTTC.

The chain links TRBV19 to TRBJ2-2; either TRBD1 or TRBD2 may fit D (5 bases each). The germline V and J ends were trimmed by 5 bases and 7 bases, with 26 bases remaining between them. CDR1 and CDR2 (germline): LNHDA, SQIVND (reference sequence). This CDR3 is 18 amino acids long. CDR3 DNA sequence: TGTGCCAGTAGTCACCACTGGGGCGAGAGGGCCGACGGCGGGGAGCTGTTTTTT. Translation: CASSHHWGERADGGELFF.

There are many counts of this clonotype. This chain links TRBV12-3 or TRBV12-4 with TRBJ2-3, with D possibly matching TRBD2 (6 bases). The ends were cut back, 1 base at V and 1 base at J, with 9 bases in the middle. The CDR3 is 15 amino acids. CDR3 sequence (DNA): TGTGCCAGCAGTTTAGAGCGGGTCGGCACAGATACGCAGTATTTT. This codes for CASSLERVGTDTQYF.